Below are 28 T cell receptor beta chains sequenced from a single sample in a study of blood T cell repertoires in COVID-19. Measured with immunoSEQ multiplex PCR; TCRdb has only the in-frame clones, and not every one. The sample records hundreds of thousands of clones, 88% being singletons. The sample comprised PBMCs or T cells enriched from blood (not recorded which). The source of these receptors is a woman aged 60-70 years in a cohort exposed to, infected with or recovered from COVID-19 (not recorded which).

This sequence joins TRBV9 and TRBJ2-7, with 14 bases aligning to TRBD2. After removal of 3 bases from V and 6 bases from J, the junction contained 5 bases not matched to a gene. CDR1 and CDR2 from the germline V gene are SGDLS and YYNGEE. The CDR3 has 15 amino acids. Written as DNA, the CDR3 is TGTGCCAGCAGCGGTGGGACTAGCGGGAGTCGCGAGCAGTACTTC. It yields the protein CASSGGTSGSREQYF.

The V call is TRBV7-9, the J call TRBJ1-4, with 7 bases identical to TRBD1. The CDR3 consists of 14 residues. Trimming removed 5 bases from V and 6 bases from J; junction bases left unmatched: 6. Germline loops: CDR1 SEHNR, CDR2 FQNEAQ (reference sequence). CDR3 sequence: CASSPGTAYEKLFF. CDR3 DNA: TGTGCCAGCAGCCCCGGGACAGCATATGAAAAACTGTTTTTT.

The genes are TRBV6-2 or TRBV6-3 and TRBJ2-5; 8 bases map to TRBD2. The junction had 10 bases not matched to a gene; V was cut back by 5 bases and J by 2 bases. Germline CDR1 and CDR2: MNHEY and SVGEGT. This CDR3 has 16 residues. The chain's CDR3 is CASSSSREDLQETQYF. The DNA of the CDR3 is TGTGCCAGCAGTAGTTCGCGGGAGGACCTACAAGAGACCCAGTACTTC.

The genes are TRBV11-2 and TRBJ2-1; the D gene is possibly TRBD2 (6 bases). CDR1 and CDR2 (germline): SGHAT, FQNNGV. The ends were cut back, 11 bases at V and 0 bases at J, with 14 bases in the middle. The CDR3 length is 14 residues. Written as DNA, the CDR3 is TGTGCCGGCCGGGGAGGCGACTCCTACAATGAGCAGTTCTTC. Amino acids: CAGRGGDSYNEQFF.

J is TRBJ1-5 and V is TRBV19, with 9 bases identical to TRBD1. Germline V gives CDR1 LNHDA, CDR2 SQIVND (reference sequence). Trimming cost V 4 bases and J 4 bases; bases outside gene matches: 2. The CDR3 extends over 14 amino acids. CDR3 region: CASSRQGGNQPQHF. The CDR3 DNA reads TGTGCCAGTAGTAGACAGGGGGGAAATCAGCCCCAGCATTTT. The full variable domain, with the rest looked up from reference TRBV19 and TRBJ1-5, is DGGITQSPKYLFRKEGQNVTLSCEQNLNHDAMYWYRQDPGQGLRLIYYSQIVNDFQKGDIAEGYSVSREKKESFPLTVTSAQKNPTAFYLCASSRQGGNQPQHFGDGTRLSIL.

The chain employs TRBV7-8 and TRBJ1-5, with a possible D match to TRBD1 (6 bases). Germline V gene lookup returns CDR1 SGHVS and CDR2 FQNEAQ. This CDR3 has 13 residues. V gave up 5 bases and J gave up 7 bases, with 12 bases separating them. CDR3 sequence (DNA): TGTGCCAGCAGCCTCTCACAGGGCCAGCCCCAGCATTTT. It specifies CASSLSQGQPQHF. The full variable domain, in which reference TRBV7-8 and TRBJ1-5 provide the parts outside the CDR3, is GAGVSQSPRYKVAKRGQDVALRCDPISGHVSLFWYQQALGQGPEFLTYFQNEAQLDKSGLPSDRFFAERPEGSVSTLKIQRTQQEDSAVYLCASSLSQGQPQHFGDGTRLSIL.

This clone was recorded only once. The V call is TRBV24-1, the J call TRBJ2-1; the D gene is possibly TRBD1 (5 bases). Germline V CDR1 and CDR2: KGHDR, SFDVKD. CDR3 length: 17 amino acids. The V end lost 4 bases, the J end lost 1 base, and 16 bases lay between the germline ends. Written as DNA, the CDR3 is TGTGCCACCAGTGACCCCTATAGGGGAATTTCCTACAATGAGCAGTTCTTC. Protein product: CATSDPYRGISYNEQFF.

This clone was picked up one time. V is TRBV6-2 or TRBV6-3 and J is TRBJ1-5; D uncertain. The CDR3 is 15 residues long. Looked up from germline, CDR1 is MNHEY and CDR2 is SVGEGT. V was shortened by 2 bases and J by 5 bases, with 13 bases between the two germline ends. The CDR3 spells CASSYDDRLYQPQHF. DNA for the CDR3: TGTGCCAGCAGTTACGACGACCGACTTTATCAGCCCCAGCATTTT.

The V call is TRBV23-1, the J call TRBJ1-4, with 7 bases that match TRBD1. TRBV23-1 belongs to the ORF category, with a function that is uncertain. The CDR3 sequence is 18 residues long. The V and J ends lost 9 bases and 8 bases, in that order; junction bases with no gene match: 24. CDR3 sequence: CARLTGEEVALWREKLFF. The CDR3, as DNA: TGCGCCAGGCTTACAGGGGAGGAAGTCGCCCTCTGGAGAGAAAAACTGTTTTTT.

About this clone itself: The sample carries other DNA sequences with the same CDR3. This chain links TRBV5-1 with TRBJ1-4; TRBD1 matches at 7 bases. V lost 3 bases to trimming and J lost 5 bases; unmatched junction nucleotides: 4. Germline CDR1 SGHRS, CDR2 YFSETQ. This CDR3 is built from 14 residues. This CDR3 is CASSSGTANEKLFF. CDR3 DNA sequence: TGCGCCAGCAGCTCCGGGACAGCGAATGAAAAACTGTTTTTT.

The chain joins TRBV7-6 to TRBJ1-6, with unresolved D. Germline assignment: CDR1 SGHVS and CDR2 FNYEAQ. Trimming removed 5 bases from V and 7 bases from J, with 6 bases in between. CDR3 length: 12 amino acids. CDR3 DNA sequence: TGTGCCAGCAGCCCCCCAAATTCACCCCTCCACTTT. Translation: CASSPPNSPLHF.

This chain joins TRBV19 and TRBJ1-5, with D unresolved. Germline-derived CDR1 and CDR2 are LNHDA and SQIVND (reference sequence). V was pared by 5 bases and J by 6 bases, with 17 bases between. CDR3 length equals 15 residues. The CDR3 DNA reads as TGTGCCAGTAGTTCGGTTACTCTCCGGGGTCAGCCCCAGCATTTT. Protein product: CASSSVTLRGQPQHF.

The chain combines TRBV28 with TRBJ2-5, with D maybe TRBD2 (5 bases). Trimming shortened V by 2 bases and J by 2 bases, and 18 bases separated the two germline ends. This CDR3 is built from 17 residues. The germline gives CDR1 MDHEN, CDR2 SYDVKM. The CDR3 sequence: CASSLISGSAVQETQYF. CDR3 nucleotide sequence: TGTGCCAGCAGTTTAATCTCGGGGTCAGCGGTGCAAGAGACCCAGTACTTC.

V and J are TRBV9 and TRBJ1-2, with TRBD1 identical over 7 bases. The CDR3 loop spans 13 amino acids. Germline V gene lookup returns CDR1 SGDLS and CDR2 YYNGEE. V shed 2 bases, J shed 3 bases, and the junction held 1 base outside the gene matches. The CDR3 sequence is CASSVTGDYGYTF. The CDR3 nucleotides read TGTGCCAGCAGCGTCACAGGGGACTATGGCTACACCTTC.

This chain uses TRBV10-3 with TRBJ1-1, with a weak D call TRBD1 (5 bases). V shed 10 bases and J shed 1 base, with 10 bases lying between them. Germline V lookup: CDR1 ENHRY, CDR2 SYGVKD. The length of the CDR3 is 12 residues. In nucleotides, the CDR3 is TGTGCCAGCTCTACAGGGAACACTGAAGCTTTCTTT. Translated: CASSTGNTEAFF.

The rearrangement joins TRBV10-1 to TRBJ2-7; 7 bases match TRBD1. CDR1 WNHNN and CDR2 SYGVQD come from the germline V gene (reference sequence). The CDR3 consists of 13 residues. With V trimmed by 0 bases and J by 4 bases, 0 bases remained unmatched. CDR3 nucleotide sequence: TGCGCCAGCAGTGAGTCGACAGGGTACGAGCAGTACTTC. This gives the protein CASSESTGYEQYF.

This clone came up a few times. J is TRBJ2-1 and V is TRBV7-2, with D maybe TRBD1 (5 bases). V gave up 0 bases and J gave up 7 bases, with 10 bases separating them. Per the germline V gene, CDR1 is SGHTA and CDR2 is FQGNSA. This CDR3 is 14 amino acids long. The CDR3 protein is CASSLALRGNEQFF. Here the CDR3 DNA reads TGTGCCAGCAGCTTAGCCCTAAGGGGTAATGAGCAGTTCTTC.

The V call is TRBV5-1, the J call TRBJ2-3; maybe TRBD1 (5 bases). V gave up 0 bases and J gave up 5 bases, with 10 bases separating them. Germline V gene lookup returns CDR1 SGHRS and CDR2 YFSETQ. This CDR3 contains 14 residues. This CDR3 reads CASSLEGRGDTQYF. The DNA of the CDR3 is TGCGCCAGCAGCTTGGAGGGAAGGGGAGATACGCAGTATTTT.

CDR3 bases: TGTGCCAGCTCACCACGGCAGTCAGAGACCCAGTACTTC. Translation gives CASSPRQSETQYF. The chain has TRBV18 and TRBJ2-5; D not resolved. Germline V lookup: CDR1 KGHSH, CDR2 LQKENI. Deletions cut 1 base from V and 4 bases from J, with 7 bases between. This CDR3 has 13 residues.

This clone was seen just once. The rearrangement joins TRBV5-1 to TRBJ1-4, with 7 bases lining up with TRBD1. The germline V gene encodes CDR1 SGHRS and CDR2 YFSETQ. V was pared by 0 bases and J by 7 bases, with 6 bases of the junction left unmatched. The CDR3 consists of 15 residues. This chain's CDR3 is CASSLGGGIGEKLFF. The CDR3 DNA sequence: TGCGCCAGCAGCTTGGGAGGGGGCATAGGTGAAAAACTGTTTTTT.

The chain is built from TRBV18 and TRBJ1-3; 9 positions match TRBD1. Germline CDR1 is KGHSH and CDR2 is LQKENI. The CDR3 extends over 17 amino acids. V shed 1 base, J shed 4 bases, and the junction held 8 bases outside the gene matches. CDR3 coding DNA: TGTGCCAGCTCACCACGTACAGGGGGCGATTCGGGAAACACCATATATTTT. Its translation: CASSPRTGGDSGNTIYF.

The rearrangement joins TRBV10-1 to TRBJ2-2, with TRBD2 as a possible D gene (6 bases). The germline V gene has CDR1 WNHNN and CDR2 SYGVQD (reference sequence). Trimming took off 6 bases at V and 1 base at J, with 9 bases between the two ends. The CDR3 runs 14 residues. The CDR3 DNA reads TGCGCCAGCAGGGCGGGGCGGAACACCGGGGAGCTGTTTTTT. It codes for CASRAGRNTGELFF.

The sample holds a few counts of this clone. The chain recombines TRBV5-1 with TRBJ2-1; maybe TRBD2 (6 bases). This CDR3 has 15 amino acids. V was pared by 0 bases and J by 3 bases, with 10 bases between. Germline lookup yields CDR1 SGHRS and CDR2 YFSETQ. DNA for the CDR3: TGCGCCAGCAGCTTGGCCGTGGGGGGCTACAATGAGCAGTTCTTC. Translating it yields CASSLAVGGYNEQFF.

This clone was seen a few times. The identical CDR3 is also encoded by other nucleotide sequences in the sample. The chain joins TRBV5-4 to TRBJ2-7; D ambiguous. This CDR3 has 12 amino acids. V lost 0 bases and J lost 4, with 5 bases in between. The germline V gene encodes CDR1 SGHNT and CDR2 YYREEE (reference sequence). CDR3: CASSLGGYEQYF. As DNA, the CDR3 is TGTGCCAGCAGCTTGGGAGGATACGAGCAGTACTTC.

The chain employs TRBV18 and TRBJ1-1; D possibly corresponds to TRBD1 (6 bases). The germline V and J ends were trimmed by 2 bases and 8 bases, with 12 bases remaining between them. The CDR3 loop spans 13 amino acids. CDR1 and CDR2 from the germline V gene are KGHSH and LQKENI. The CDR3 coding sequence is TGTGCCAGCTCACCAGGACTGGGGGCCGAAGCTTTCTTT. Translated, it gives CASSPGLGAEAFF.

The V and J genes are TRBV14 and TRBJ2-7, with 9 bases lining up with TRBD2. Germline CDR1 SGHDN, CDR2 FVKESK. There are 13 residues in the CDR3. V shed 4 bases, J shed 2 bases, and the junction held 0 bases outside the gene matches. CDR3 nucleotide sequence: TGTGCCAGCAGCCTAGCGGGAGCCTACGAGCAGTACTTC. This sequence encodes CASSLAGAYEQYF.

V and J are TRBV5-4 and TRBJ1-1, with D possibly TRBD1 on 5 matching bases. The length of the CDR3 is 13 residues. The germline V gene encodes CDR1 SGHNT and CDR2 YYREEE (reference sequence). Trimming shortened V by 5 bases and J by 1 base, and 9 bases separated the two germline ends. The CDR3 DNA is TGTGCCAGCAGTTACGGGGGGAACACTGAAGCTTTCTTT. Translated, it gives CASSYGGNTEAFF. The whole variable domain, remainder taken from reference TRBV5-4 and TRBJ1-1, is ETGVTQSPTHLIKTRGQQVTLRCSSQSGHNTVSWYQQALGQGPQFIFQYYREEENGRGNFPPRFSGLQFPNYSSELNVNALELDDSALYLCASSYGGNTEAFFGQGTRLTVV.

This clone was observed many times. V gene TRBV3-1 (or the pseudogene TRBV3-2) combines with J gene TRBJ2-5; 11 bases line up with TRBD1. From germline, CDR1 is LGHDT and CDR2 YNNKEL (reference sequence). Unmatched junction bases numbered 6, after V lost 1 base and J lost 5 bases. This CDR3 comprises 16 residues. The CDR3 here is CASSQGDRGLWETQYF. For the CDR3, the DNA is TGTGCCAGCAGCCAAGGGGACAGGGGGTTATGGGAGACCCAGTACTTC.